In this sample, the clone carrying this T cell receptor (beta chain) turned up a few times. These data originate in a study of T cells after yellow fever vaccination. As for the study in general: The authors prepared low-cell-number fractions using SMART-Seq v4 Ultra Low Input.

V lost 3 bases and J lost 4, with 14 bases in between. The CDR3 loop spans 15 amino acids. Per the germline V gene, CDR1 is SGHRS and CDR2 is YFSETQ. The authors made TCR cDNA by 5'RACE template switching, adding a universal primer site and UMIs. In TCRdb, the 5' RACE reads were re-called with MiXCR into one record per CDR3 protein. The repertoire holds some 300,000 distinct CDR3 sequences, with around 9.3% as singletons. The gene calls are TRBV5-1 and TRBJ2-1; D may be TRBD1 or TRBD2 (7 bases each). The source of this sequence is a man aged 18 to 29 who received the YFV17D yellow fever vaccine. This specimen consisted of CD4+ T cells sorted from PBMCs, obtained 5 days after the yellow fever booster vaccination. The CDR3 DNA follows: TGCGCCAGCAGCTGGGAGGGGGCTGAGTACAATGAGCAGTTCTTC. Protein: CASSWEGAEYNEQFF.